The present entry profiles one T cell receptor beta chain with its context. Its antigen is unknown. The CDR3 sequence is 15 residues long. Trimming took off 0 bases at V and 0 bases at J, with 11 bases between the two ends. CDR1 and CDR2 (germline): GTSNPN, SVGIG (reference sequence). Libraries were prepared by immunoSEQ multiplex PCR; TCRdb keeps only in-frame clonotypes and omits some of them. The repertoire has tens of thousands of clones, about nine tenths of them found once; the top ten carry around 1.1%. The data derive from a study of OX40 agonist ivuxolimab in advanced cancers. Turning to the study itself: As their treatment, patients were administered ivuxolimab, an agonistic anti-OX40 (CD134) antibody. The mean age was approximately 60 years, ranging from roughly 23 to 80, with 82.7% of participants male.

With autoimmune disease history or systemic immunosuppression, patients were excluded. Broader study findings: Relative to CD4+ cells, CD8+ T cells on average had more expanded clones.

The clonotype originates from an adult with an advanced solid tumor such as melanoma, head and neck, liver or kidney cancer. The specimen comprised CD4+ or CD8+ T cells sorted from blood, sampled in a trial of the OX40 agonist ivuxolimab. V usage is TRBV30 and J usage is TRBJ1-2; no firm D call. The CDR3 here is CAWSVHLDSNYGYTF. CDR3 in DNA: TGTGCCTGGAGTGTACATTTAGATTCTAACTATGGCTACACCTTC.